This entry lists 32 T cell receptor beta chains sequenced from one sample in a study of identical twins. TCRdb reanalysed the 5' RACE reads using MiXCR and keeps one entry per CDR3 protein. The repertoire holds about 690,000 distinct CDR3 sequences, around 20% seen once, with 4.3% in the top ten. These data are also associated with another study on T cells expressing NK-cell markers.

The sample was PBMCs. The source is a woman between 18 and 30 years old in good health.

This clonotype was observed a few times. V and J are TRBV2 and TRBJ1-3; no reliable D call. The CDR3 covers 13 residues. Germline V lookup: CDR1 SNHLY, CDR2 FYNNEI. V was clipped by 2 bases and J by 0 bases, with 2 bases between them. The DNA for the CDR3 is TGTGCCAGCAGTGAAAACTCTGGAAACACCATATATTTT. The encoded protein is CASSENSGNTIYF.

The V call is TRBV7-2, the J call TRBJ1-5, with D tentatively TRBD1 (5 bases). The CDR3 is made up of 15 amino acids. The V gene's germline CDR1 is SGHTA and CDR2 FQGNSA. V lost 5 bases and J lost 0, with 11 bases in between. DNA of the CDR3: TGTGCCAGCAGCGTACAGGCTAATAGCAATCAGCCCCAGCATTTT. Translating it yields CASSVQANSNQPQHF.

The genes are TRBV5-1 and TRBJ2-1, with 14 bases fitting TRBD2. Germline V lookup: CDR1 SGHRS, CDR2 YFSETQ. V gave up 3 bases and J gave up 9 bases; unmatched junction bases: 11. CDR3 size: 17 residues. The CDR3 spells CASSSSGLAGVSVEQFF. CDR3 bases: TGCGCCAGCAGCTCTTCGGGACTAGCGGGAGTTAGTGTTGAGCAGTTCTTC.

The chain combines TRBV12-3 or TRBV12-4 with TRBJ2-7; tentatively, D is TRBD1 (6 bases). V was shortened by 4 bases and J by 2 bases, with 12 bases between the two germline ends. The CDR3 runs 14 residues. The CDR3 is CASSSSWTAYEQYF. As DNA, the CDR3 is TGTGCCAGCAGTTCCTCCTGGACAGCCTACGAGCAGTACTTC.

J is TRBJ2-5 and V is TRBV2, with no clear D. The V end was cut by 8 bases, the J end by 5 bases, with 9 bases between. The CDR3 contains 11 residues. CDR1 is SNHLY, CDR2 FYNNEI, per germline. The CDR3 DNA reads as TGTGCCAGCTTACTTCGGGAGACCCAGTACTTC. Its translation: CASLLRETQYF.

This clonotype was seen just once. J is TRBJ2-3 and V is TRBV27; TRBD2 agrees at 9 bases. Trimming removed 5 bases from V and 7 bases from J; junction bases left unmatched: 10. Germline V CDR1 and CDR2: MNHEY, SMNVEV (reference sequence). The CDR3 runs to 15 residues. CDR3 region: CASSPPGLAGNTQYF. CDR3 nucleotides: TGTGCCAGCAGTCCGCCGGGACTAGCAGGGAATACGCAGTATTTT.

This clonotype appeared a few times. J is TRBJ1-1 and V is TRBV10-1; unclear D gene. In germline, CDR1 is WNHNN, CDR2 SYGVQD (reference sequence). The CDR3 totals 13 residues. Between the trimmed V and J ends, which lost 4 bases and 4 bases, there was a span of 10 bases. The CDR3 DNA follows: TGCGCCAGCAGTGGAAGACACTTCACTGAAGCTTTCTTT. Amino acid sequence: CASSGRHFTEAFF.

There are a few counts of this clonotype. The CDR3 is CSARDGAGRSPLHF. In nucleotides, the CDR3 is TGCAGTGCTAGAGATGGCGCTGGGAGGTCACCCCTCCACTTT. The chain combines TRBV20-1 with TRBJ1-6; D is undetermined. The CDR3 loop spans 14 amino acids. The germline V gene has CDR1 DFQATT and CDR2 SNEGSKA (reference sequence). V dropped 0 bases and J dropped 10 bases, with 13 bases sitting between them.

This clonotype was observed a handful of times. The CDR3 region has the DNA TGTGCCAGCAGTTTCAGTCTGGGAACAGCTGAAGCTTTCTTT. Translating it yields CASSFSLGTAEAFF. The chain links TRBV12-3 or TRBV12-4 to TRBJ1-1; D is ambiguous. The V end lost 3 bases, the J end lost 6 bases, and 14 bases lay between the germline ends. This CDR3 has 14 residues.

The rearrangement links TRBV9 to TRBJ2-3; no clear D gene. Between the trimmed V and J ends, which lost 4 bases and 0 bases, there was a span of 12 bases. Germline V gene sequence: CDR1 SGDLS, CDR2 YYNGEE. This CDR3 has 15 amino acids. CDR3 sequence reads: CASSSYSTSTDTQYF. The CDR3 DNA sequence: TGTGCCAGCAGCTCCTATTCCACTAGCACAGATACGCAGTATTTT.

This clonotype was detected only a few times. The V gene is TRBV27, the J gene TRBJ2-1; tentative D call: TRBD2 (5 bases). The V and J ends lost 2 bases and 10 bases respectively, with 12 bases between them. The CDR3 is made up of 13 amino acids. Germline V gene lookup returns CDR1 MNHEY and CDR2 SMNVEV (reference sequence). CDR3 amino acids: CASSLREKVEQFF. The CDR3 nucleotides read TGTGCCAGCAGTTTACGGGAAAAGGTGGAGCAGTTCTTC.

The chain recombines TRBV7-9 with TRBJ2-5; D might be TRBD2 (6 bases). Trimming left V 3 bases short and J 9 bases short, with 14 bases between. The CDR3 spans 13 residues. CDR1 SEHNR and CDR2 FQNEAQ come from the germline V gene (reference sequence). DNA of the CDR3: TGTGCCAGCAGCTTCCGCCTGCCGGGGGCCCAGTACTTC. It specifies CASSFRLPGAQYF.

The chain has TRBV29-1 and TRBJ2-7; D possibly uses TRBD1 or TRBD2 (5 bases each). V dropped 4 bases and J dropped 4 bases, with 14 bases sitting between them. Germline CDR1 and CDR2: SQVTM and ANQGSEA. The CDR3 sequence is 13 residues long. CDR3 sequence: CSVGRDPLYEQYF. The CDR3 DNA is TGCAGCGTTGGTCGGGACCCGTTATACGAGCAGTACTTC.

The chain couples TRBV6-5 to TRBJ1-2, with D possibly being TRBD1 (5 bases). Germline CDR1 MNHEY, CDR2 SVGAGI. V was clipped by 0 bases and J by 8 bases, with 16 bases between them. The CDR3 covers 15 residues. For the CDR3, the DNA is TGTGCCAGCAGTTACTCCGGGACCACGTTTCGAGGCTACACCTTC. It yields the protein CASSYSGTTFRGYTF.

The chain recombines TRBV9 with TRBJ1-1; D is perhaps TRBD1 (6 bases). Germline V gene lookup returns CDR1 SGDLS and CDR2 YYNGEE. The CDR3 is made up of 17 amino acids. The V gene lost 0 bases and the J gene lost 7 bases, with 22 bases spanning the gap. The CDR3, as DNA: TGTGCCAGCAGCGTAGACGGCCGGACGTACAGGGACATTGAAGCTTTCTTT. Translated, it gives CASSVDGRTYRDIEAFF.

The chain employs TRBV28 and TRBJ2-7; TRBD1 or TRBD2 may be the D gene (5 bases each). V was trimmed by 8 bases and J by 3 bases, leaving 17 bases between them. There are 14 residues in the CDR3. Germline V CDR1 and CDR2: MDHEN, SYDVKM. The CDR3 DNA reads as TGTGCCAGCCGCCGGGACGTAGACAACTACGAGCAGTACTTC. It translates to CASRRDVDNYEQYF. Using reference TRBV28 and TRBJ2-7 for the parts outside the CDR3, the full variable domain is DVKVTQSSRYLVKRTGEKVFLECVQDMDHENMFWYRQDPGLGLRLIYFSYDVKMKEKGDIPEGYSVSREKKERFSLILESASTNQTSMYLCASRRDVDNYEQYFGPGTRLTVT.

This sequence joins TRBV5-4 and TRBJ2-1, with no clear D. Deletions cut 1 base from V and 5 bases from J, with 10 bases between. This CDR3 has 14 amino acids. Germline values: CDR1 SGHNT, CDR2 YYREEE (reference sequence). The CDR3 loop reads CASSLPSRDNEQFF. The CDR3 DNA reads TGTGCCAGCAGCTTGCCTTCCCGGGACAATGAGCAGTTCTTC. Variable domain in full (rest from reference TRBV5-4 and TRBJ2-1): ETGVTQSPTHLIKTRGQQVTLRCSSQSGHNTVSWYQQALGQGPQFIFQYYREEENGRGNFPPRFSGLQFPNYSSELNVNALELDDSALYLCASSLPSRDNEQFFGPGTRLTVL.

V is TRBV29-1 and J is TRBJ2-3; 13 bases match TRBD2. Germline V CDR1 and CDR2: SQVTM, ANQGSEA. V lost 3 bases to trimming and J lost 4 bases; unmatched junction nucleotides: 4. The CDR3 spans 15 residues. CDR3 nucleotide sequence: TGCAGCGTTGAGGGGACTAGCGGGGTGGCAGATACGCAGTATTTT. This encodes CSVEGTSGVADTQYF.

This clonotype was seen a handful of times. This chain uses TRBV6-2 or TRBV6-3 with TRBJ2-1, with 7 bases identical to TRBD1. J gave up 8 bases and V 2 bases, and 9 bases lay outside the gene matches. Germline loops: CDR1 MNHEY, CDR2 SVGEGT. This CDR3 has 15 amino acids. The chain's CDR3 is CASSYAVHRGYEQFF. The CDR3 DNA reads TGTGCCAGCAGTTACGCAGTACACAGGGGTTATGAGCAGTTCTTC.

The V call is TRBV12-3 or TRBV12-4, the J call TRBJ2-7; 10 nucleotides line up with TRBD2. Trimming cost V 6 bases and J 5 bases; bases outside gene matches: 7. This CDR3 region has 14 residues. The CDR3 loop is CASSQTSGFDEQYF. DNA for the CDR3: TGTGCCAGCAGCCAGACTAGCGGGTTCGACGAGCAGTACTTC.

A few counts support this clonotype. The V and J genes are TRBV21-1 and TRBJ2-5; TRBD2 is the table's D call, not checked against the DNA. TRBV21-1 represents a pseudogene. The CDR3 runs to 14 residues. CDR3 residues: CASSARDSQETQYF. In DNA form, the CDR3 reads TGTGCCAGCAGCGCCCGGGACAGTCAAGAGACCCAGTACTTC.

The chain carries TRBV6-5 and TRBJ2-1, with TRBD2 matching 14 bases. J gave up 2 bases and V 0 bases, and 6 bases lay outside the gene matches. CDR1 and CDR2 (germline): MNHEY, SVGAGI. This CDR3 region has 19 residues. CDR3 nucleotide sequence: TGTGCCAGCAGTTACTCGGGACTAGCGGGAGATCGGGCCTACAATGAGCAGTTCTTC. Its translation is CASSYSGLAGDRAYNEQFF.

This chain joins TRBV20-1 and TRBJ2-1, with 8 bases lining up with TRBD2. V was clipped by 6 bases and J by 0 bases; unmatched bases: 10. CDR3 size: 16 residues. In germline, CDR1 is DFQATT, CDR2 SNEGSKA (reference sequence). CDR3 amino acids: CSAHSGKASSYNEQFF. The CDR3 DNA follows: TGCAGTGCCCATAGCGGGAAGGCCAGCTCCTACAATGAGCAGTTCTTC.

This clonotype occurred many times. This chain connects TRBV5-1 to TRBJ2-5; D gene uncertain. Germline V gene lookup returns CDR1 SGHRS and CDR2 YFSETQ. V lost 3 bases and J lost 0, with 6 bases in between. This CDR3 region has 13 residues. CDR3 nucleotide sequence: TGCGCCAGCAGCTCCGGTTACCAAGAGACCCAGTACTTC. Amino acid sequence: CASSSGYQETQYF.

This clonotype has more than one count but fewer than ten. The V call is TRBV20-1, the J call TRBJ2-3; D possibly matches TRBD1 or TRBD2 (6 bases each). The germline V and J ends were trimmed by 5 bases and 3 bases, with 15 bases remaining between them. In germline, CDR1 is DFQATT, CDR2 SNEGSKA (reference sequence). The CDR3 spans 14 residues. CDR3 sequence reads: CSARLTGATDTQYF. The CDR3 nucleotides are TGCAGTGCTCGTTTAACGGGGGCGACAGATACGCAGTATTTT.

The chain carries TRBV29-1 and TRBJ1-3; D remains unclear. Trimming cost V 4 bases and J 0 bases, with 7 bases left between them. CDR1 and CDR2 from the germline V gene are SQVTM and ANQGSEA. This CDR3 is 13 amino acids long. Here the CDR3 reads CSVARTSGNTIYF. The CDR3 region has the DNA TGCAGCGTTGCCCGGACCTCTGGAAACACCATATATTTT.

This clonotype was seen at least ten times. The chain recombines TRBV5-1 with TRBJ2-7, with a weak D call TRBD2 (5 bases). The CDR3 covers 15 residues. Germline CDR1 reads SGHRS; CDR2 reads YFSETQ. Trimming shortened V by 0 bases and J by 5 bases, and 15 bases separated the two germline ends. The CDR3 nucleotides are TGCGCCAGCAGCTTGGAAGTAGCCACGACTAACGAGCAGTACTTC. It yields the protein CASSLEVATTNEQYF. Complete variable domain (other parts from reference TRBV5-1 and TRBJ2-7): KAGVTQTPRYLIKTRGQQVTLSCSPISGHRSVSWYQQTPGQGLQFLFEYFSETQRNKGNFPGRFSGRQFSNSRSEMNVSTLELGDSALYLCASSLEVATTNEQYFGPGTRLTVT.

The genes are TRBV9 and TRBJ1-2, with D uncertain. Germline CDR1 reads SGDLS; CDR2 reads YYNGEE. The CDR3 spans 13 residues. Trimming cost V 4 bases and J 6 bases, with 13 bases left between them. The CDR3 sequence is CASSTRGSHGYTF. The CDR3 DNA reads as TGTGCCAGCAGCACCCGTGGGAGCCATGGCTACACCTTC.

As concerns this clonotype: Since a much larger clone is just one base distant, this may be a read error. Here the CDR3 reads CASSPGQGIRYTF. The CDR3 region has the DNA TGTGCCAGCAGCCCGGGACAGGGAATCCGCTACACCTTC. The chain carries TRBV27 and TRBJ1-2; 9 nucleotides line up with TRBD1. CDR3 size: 13 residues. The trim removed 6 bases at V and 9 bases at J, leaving 8 bases unmatched. Germline loops: CDR1 MNHEY, CDR2 SMNVEV (reference sequence).

The CDR3 region has the DNA TGTGCCAGCATCCCCCGAGCGGAGGGTGAGCAGTTCTTC. It encodes CASIPRAEGEQFF. The V call is TRBV6-2 or TRBV6-3, the J call TRBJ2-1; TRBD2 is a possible D gene (6 bases). This CDR3 contains 13 residues. The germline gives CDR1 MNHEY, CDR2 SVGEGT. The ends were cut back, 7 bases at V and 9 bases at J, with 16 bases in the middle.

This chain uses TRBV7-2 with TRBJ2-3, with TRBD2 identical over 9 bases. V lost 4 bases to trimming and J lost 0 bases; unmatched junction nucleotides: 8. The length of the CDR3 is 17 residues. From germline, CDR1 is SGHTA and CDR2 FQGNSA. The CDR3 is CASSYSGGTLSTDTQYF. CDR3 nucleotide sequence: TGTGCCAGCAGCTATAGCGGGGGTACCCTTAGCACAGATACGCAGTATTTT.

This clonotype was seen just once. The genes are TRBV12-3 or TRBV12-4 and TRBJ2-7, with D unclear. The V and J ends lost 4 bases and 0 bases respectively, with 7 bases between them. The CDR3 runs to 13 residues. The CDR3 sequence is CASSYHFSYEQYF. CDR3 DNA: TGTGCCAGCAGTTACCACTTCTCCTACGAGCAGTACTTC.